The rows below give T cell receptor beta chains drawn from one sample of a study of beta chain features in type 1 diabetes. The assay was immunoSEQ multiplex PCR, and TCRdb's table has in-frame clones only and misses some. Here the sample spans about 340,000 clones, 13% being singletons. Sequencing was carried out using naive CD4+ T cells from blood. These receptors came from a woman between 18 and 30 years old with type 1 diabetes. CDR3s include the opening cysteine and the closing phenylalanine or tryptophan. The D gene is left open where the match is weak. Clone size is stated in some rows and not others, as once, few, many or a class when expanded.

j_call: TRBJ2-1
d_call: -
v_call: TRBV6-5
clone_size: few
cdr3_aa: CASTKAAAYNEQFF
cdr3_nt: TGTGCCAGCACCAAGGCGGCGGCCTACAATGAGCAGTTCTTC

j_call: TRBJ2-5
d_call: TRBD2
v_call: TRBV27
clone_size: -
cdr3_aa: CASTSLLAGGSGTQYF
cdr3_nt: TGTGCCAGCACCTCACTACTAGCGGGAGGGTCCGGGACCCAGTACTTC

j_call: TRBJ2-2
d_call: -
v_call: TRBV28
clone_size: few
cdr3_aa: CATSLGLNLGTGELFF
cdr3_nt: TGTGCCACCAGTTTGGGGCTAAATTTGGGCACCGGGGAGCTGTTTTTT

j_call: TRBJ2-7
d_call: TRBD1
v_call: TRBV11-2
clone_size: -
cdr3_aa: CASSLPRFATGGEQYF
cdr3_nt: TGTGCCAGCAGCTTGCCCCGTTTTGCGACAGGGGGCGAGCAGTACTTC

j_call: TRBJ2-7
d_call: -
v_call: TRBV30
clone_size: -
cdr3_aa: CAFKRTGVYEQYF
cdr3_nt: TGTGCCTTCAAGAGGACGGGGGTCTACGAGCAGTACTTC

j_call: TRBJ2-1
d_call: -
v_call: TRBV2
clone_size: -
cdr3_aa: CASSKDTPGGEQFF
cdr3_nt: TGTGCCAGCAGCAAAGACACTCCCGGTGGTGAGCAGTTCTTC

j_call: TRBJ1-5
d_call: TRBD1
v_call: TRBV30
clone_size: few
cdr3_aa: CAWARGQGNQPQHF
cdr3_nt: TGTGCCTGGGCTCGCGGACAGGGGAATCAGCCCCAGCATTTT

j_call: TRBJ1-5
d_call: TRBD1
v_call: TRBV19
clone_size: few
cdr3_aa: CASSIPPTGGQPQHF
cdr3_nt: TGTGCCAGTAGTATCCCGCCGACAGGGGGTCAGCCCCAGCATTTT

j_call: TRBJ2-3
d_call: -
v_call: TRBV29-1
clone_size: few
cdr3_aa: CSVVRGLAGPTDTQYF
cdr3_nt: TGCAGCGTTGTAAGGGGGCTAGCGGGCCCCACAGATACGCAGTATTTT

j_call: TRBJ2-5
d_call: -
v_call: TRBV7-3
clone_size: -
cdr3_aa: CASSFGRGTQETQYF
cdr3_nt: TGTGCCAGCAGCTTTGGAAGGGGCACTCAAGAGACCCAGTACTTC

j_call: TRBJ2-1
d_call: TRBD2
v_call: TRBV2
clone_size: -
cdr3_aa: CASGLAGGSYNEQFF
cdr3_nt: TGTGCCAGCGGGCTAGCGGGAGGGTCCTACAATGAGCAGTTCTTC

j_call: TRBJ2-1
d_call: TRBD1
v_call: TRBV29-1
clone_size: -
cdr3_aa: CSVQGQGWYYGEQFF
cdr3_nt: TGCAGCGTTCAAGGACAGGGTTGGTATTATGGTGAGCAGTTCTTC

j_call: TRBJ2-1
d_call: -
v_call: TRBV9
clone_size: -
cdr3_aa: CASSVVSASSGNEQFF
cdr3_nt: TGTGCCAGCAGCGTAGTATCCGCTAGTTCCGGCAATGAGCAGTTCTTC

j_call: TRBJ2-5
d_call: TRBD1
v_call: TRBV2
clone_size: few
cdr3_aa: CASGGQGSQETQYF
cdr3_nt: TGTGCCAGCGGAGGACAGGGGAGCCAAGAGACCCAGTACTTC

j_call: TRBJ2-2
d_call: -
v_call: TRBV19
clone_size: -
cdr3_aa: CASSMGASNTGELFF
cdr3_nt: TGTGCCAGTAGTATGGGAGCGTCGAACACCGGGGAGCTGTTTTTT

j_call: TRBJ2-7
d_call: -
v_call: TRBV25-1
clone_size: few
cdr3_aa: CASSDQGQGSYEQYF
cdr3_nt: TGTGCCAGCAGTGATCAAGGGCAGGGTTCCTACGAGCAGTACTTC

j_call: TRBJ2-1
d_call: -
v_call: TRBV7-3
clone_size: few
cdr3_aa: CASSINWGAGQFF
cdr3_nt: TGTGCCAGCAGCATAAATTGGGGAGCGGGGCAGTTCTTC

j_call: TRBJ2-1
d_call: TRBD2
v_call: TRBV6-6
clone_size: -
cdr3_aa: CASKASGSSDEQFF
cdr3_nt: TGTGCCAGCAAAGCCAGCGGGAGCAGCGATGAGCAGTTCTTC

j_call: TRBJ1-1
d_call: -
v_call: TRBV7-8
clone_size: -
cdr3_aa: CASSLARTNEAFF
cdr3_nt: TGTGCCAGCAGCTTAGCGCGGACAAATGAAGCTTTCTTT

j_call: TRBJ1-2
d_call: -
v_call: TRBV27
clone_size: -
cdr3_aa: CASSHQEGHGYTF
cdr3_nt: TGTGCCAGCAGTCACCAGGAGGGGCATGGCTACACCTTC

j_call: TRBJ2-7
d_call: TRBD2
v_call: TRBV9
clone_size: -
cdr3_aa: CASSVLGGSEQYF
cdr3_nt: TGTGCCAGCAGCGTATTAGGCGGGAGCGAGCAGTACTTC

j_call: TRBJ2-1
d_call: TRBD2
v_call: TRBV29-1
clone_size: -
cdr3_aa: CSVPGLAGSYNEQFF
cdr3_nt: TGCAGCGTTCCTGGACTAGCGGGCTCCTACAATGAGCAGTTCTTC

j_call: TRBJ2-7
d_call: TRBD1
v_call: TRBV5-5
clone_size: few
cdr3_aa: CASSVTGGSYEQYF
cdr3_nt: TGTGCCAGCAGCGTGACAGGGGGCTCCTACGAGCAGTACTTC

j_call: TRBJ1-1
d_call: -
v_call: TRBV2
clone_size: -
cdr3_aa: CASTREGRTEAFF
cdr3_nt: TGTGCCAGTACGAGGGAGGGGAGGACTGAAGCTTTCTTT

j_call: TRBJ2-7
d_call: TRBD1
v_call: TRBV7-2
clone_size: few
cdr3_aa: CASSLGGTGGYEQYF
cdr3_nt: TGTGCCAGCAGCTTAGGGGGCACAGGGGGATACGAGCAGTACTTC

j_call: TRBJ2-3
d_call: TRBD1
v_call: TRBV19
clone_size: few
cdr3_aa: CASRAQGVDTQYF
cdr3_nt: TGTGCCAGTCGAGCCCAGGGGGTGGATACGCAGTATTTT

j_call: TRBJ2-1
d_call: TRBD2
v_call: TRBV5-6
clone_size: few
cdr3_aa: CASSHGLAGYNEQFF
cdr3_nt: TGTGCCAGCAGCCACGGACTAGCGGGGTACAATGAGCAGTTCTTC

j_call: TRBJ1-2
d_call: TRBD1
v_call: TRBV6-5
clone_size: -
cdr3_aa: CASSQRTGKNYGYTF
cdr3_nt: TGTGCCAGCAGTCAAAGGACAGGGAAAAACTATGGCTACACCTTC

j_call: TRBJ2-1
d_call: -
v_call: TRBV29-1
clone_size: -
cdr3_aa: CSVAALYEQFF
cdr3_nt: TGCAGCGTCGCCGCCCTATATGAGCAGTTCTTC

j_call: TRBJ1-5
d_call: -
v_call: TRBV28
clone_size: -
cdr3_aa: CASSSGNQPQHF
cdr3_nt: TGTGCCAGCAGTTCAGGGAATCAGCCCCAGCATTTT

j_call: TRBJ2-7
d_call: -
v_call: TRBV5-1
clone_size: -
cdr3_aa: CASSTVGGYEQYF
cdr3_nt: TGCGCCAGCAGCACCGTAGGCGGCTACGAGCAGTACTTC

j_call: TRBJ1-5
d_call: -
v_call: TRBV19
clone_size: -
cdr3_aa: CASRGVTGGPSNQPQHF
cdr3_nt: TGTGCCAGTAGGGGGGTCACAGGAGGGCCGAGCAATCAGCCCCAGCATTTT

j_call: TRBJ2-1
d_call: TRBD2
v_call: TRBV7-9
clone_size: few
cdr3_aa: CASSFTSGTYNEQFF
cdr3_nt: TGTGCCAGCAGCTTCACTAGCGGGACCTACAATGAGCAGTTCTTC

j_call: TRBJ2-7
d_call: TRBD1
v_call: TRBV7-9
clone_size: -
cdr3_aa: CASSLKQGTETYEQYF
cdr3_nt: TGTGCCAGCAGCTTAAAGCAAGGGACAGAGACTTACGAGCAGTACTTC

j_call: TRBJ1-1
d_call: -
v_call: TRBV18
clone_size: -
cdr3_aa: CASSPPADTEAFF
cdr3_nt: TGTGCCAGCTCACCACCCGCGGACACTGAAGCTTTCTTT

j_call: TRBJ1-1
d_call: -
v_call: TRBV30
clone_size: -
cdr3_aa: CAWSVGPLAAFF
cdr3_nt: TGTGCCTGGAGTGTGGGGCCCTTGGCGGCTTTCTTT

j_call: TRBJ2-7
d_call: -
v_call: TRBV7-9
clone_size: few
cdr3_aa: CASSLSDPGNYEQYF
cdr3_nt: TGTGCCAGCAGCTTAAGTGATCCGGGGAACTACGAGCAGTACTTC

j_call: TRBJ1-2
d_call: -
v_call: TRBV7-9
clone_size: few
cdr3_aa: CASSLAGQIYYTF
cdr3_nt: TGTGCCAGCAGCTTAGCTGGACAAATCTATTACACCTTC

j_call: TRBJ2-1
d_call: -
v_call: TRBV9
clone_size: few
cdr3_aa: CASSALLARNNEQFF
cdr3_nt: TGTGCCAGCAGCGCCCTTCTAGCGCGGAACAATGAGCAGTTCTTC

j_call: TRBJ2-5
d_call: -
v_call: TRBV30
clone_size: -
cdr3_aa: CAWSPTGGLRETQYF
cdr3_nt: TGTGCCTGGAGTCCAACAGGGGGACTACGAGAGACCCAGTACTTC

j_call: TRBJ1-5
d_call: -
v_call: TRBV7-9
clone_size: -
cdr3_aa: CASSSGGQPQHF
cdr3_nt: TGTGCCAGCAGCTCCGGGGGGCAGCCCCAGCATTTT

j_call: TRBJ2-3
d_call: -
v_call: TRBV6-6
clone_size: -
cdr3_aa: CASSRGDTQYF
cdr3_nt: TGTGCCAGCAGTCGAGGGGATACGCAGTATTTT

j_call: TRBJ2-3
d_call: TRBD2
v_call: TRBV5-4
clone_size: -
cdr3_aa: CASSFQLTSGTTDTQYF
cdr3_nt: TGTGCCAGCAGCTTTCAATTGACTAGCGGGACCACAGATACGCAGTATTTT

j_call: TRBJ2-5
d_call: TRBD2
v_call: TRBV7-2
clone_size: -
cdr3_aa: CASSPYRGGETQYF
cdr3_nt: TGTGCCAGCAGCCCCTACCGGGGGGGAGAGACCCAGTACTTC

j_call: TRBJ2-2
d_call: -
v_call: TRBV28
clone_size: -
cdr3_aa: CASSRRTGRGTGELFF
cdr3_nt: TGTGCCAGCAGCCGACGAACAGGGAGGGGGACCGGGGAGCTGTTTTTT

j_call: TRBJ2-3
d_call: TRBD2
v_call: TRBV6-6
clone_size: -
cdr3_aa: CASSHGTSEFTDTQYF
cdr3_nt: TGTGCCAGCAGTCACGGGACTAGCGAGTTCACAGATACGCAGTATTTT

j_call: TRBJ1-1
d_call: -
v_call: TRBV7-9
clone_size: -
cdr3_aa: CASSLEVTEAFF
cdr3_nt: TGTGCCAGCAGTCTAGAGGTTACTGAAGCTTTCTTT

j_call: TRBJ1-5
d_call: TRBD1
v_call: TRBV30
clone_size: -
cdr3_aa: CAWSTTGEGGQPQHF
cdr3_nt: TGTGCCTGGAGTACGACAGGGGAAGGGGGTCAGCCCCAGCATTTT

j_call: TRBJ2-7
d_call: TRBD2
v_call: TRBV5-1
clone_size: few
cdr3_aa: CASSLNSGTLSYEQYF
cdr3_nt: TGCGCCAGCAGCTTGAATAGCGGGACCCTCTCCTACGAGCAGTACTTC

j_call: TRBJ1-2
d_call: TRBD1
v_call: TRBV18
clone_size: few
cdr3_aa: CASSPPSDRDGYTF
cdr3_nt: TGTGCCAGCTCACCACCGAGTGACAGGGACGGCTACACCTTC